The 23 T cell receptor beta chains listed next were all sequenced from one sample in a study of response to subunit inactivated influenza vaccine. TCRdb called the RT-PCR reads again in MiXCR, with one record for every CDR3 protein. This table has roughly 570,000 distinct CDR3 sequences, over 10% appearing once. The source material was PBMCs from blood, sampled about 40 days after vaccination. Receptor source: a man aged 50 to 60 who received an inactivated influenza vaccine.

This chain uses TRBV5-5 with TRBJ1-5, with 8 bases fitting TRBD1. The ends lost 0 bases at V and 0 bases at J; junction bases unmatched: 8. Per germline, CDR1 SGHKS and CDR2 YYEKEE (reference sequence). This CDR3 comprises 18 residues. The chain's CDR3 is CASSLVLQGAYSNQPQHF. CDR3 bases: TGTGCCAGCAGCTTGGTGTTGCAGGGGGCCTATAGCAATCAGCCCCAGCATTTT.

V gene TRBV7-6 combines with J gene TRBJ2-1; D tentatively reads TRBD1 or TRBD2 (6 bases each). This CDR3 spans 16 amino acids. Germline loops: CDR1 SGHVS, CDR2 FNYEAQ. Trimming stripped 5 bases from V and 2 bases from J, with 16 bases between. This CDR3 is CASSHRGGGPYNEQFF. As DNA, the CDR3 is TGTGCCAGCAGCCACCGTGGAGGGGGGCCCTACAATGAGCAGTTCTTC.

In this sample, this clonotype turned up many times. V usage is TRBV12-3 or TRBV12-4 and J usage is TRBJ2-2; D perhaps matches TRBD2 (5 bases). The V end lost 9 bases, the J end lost 4 bases, and 24 bases lay between the germline ends. The CDR3 is 17 amino acids. The CDR3 DNA reads TGTGCCAGTGGTACCGTGGGAGCTCCCCTCGGCACCGGGGAGCTGTTTTTT. Its translation is CASGTVGAPLGTGELFF.

This chain connects TRBV27 to TRBJ2-2; no reliable D call. The CDR3 has 16 amino acids. The germline V gene has CDR1 MNHEY and CDR2 SMNVEV (reference sequence). Trimming removed 2 bases from V and 2 bases from J, with 12 bases in between. The CDR3 DNA reads TGTGCCAGCAGTTTAACCCCCGTGCAAAACACCGGGGAGCTGTTTTTT. Amino acids: CASSLTPVQNTGELFF.

This clonotype was counted a few times. V usage is TRBV6-5 and J usage is TRBJ2-3; a weak D match, TRBD1 (6 bases). The CDR3 is 17 amino acids. Germline V CDR1 and CDR2: MNHEY, SVGAGI. Trimming shortened V by 0 bases and J by 1 base, and 14 bases separated the two germline ends. CDR3 nucleotide sequence: TGTGCCAGCAGTTACTCGCAAACAGGGATAGGCACAGATACGCAGTATTTT. As protein: CASSYSQTGIGTDTQYF.

This clonotype was seen more than once but under ten times. The V and J genes are TRBV4-1 and TRBJ2-7; the D gene is possibly TRBD2 (6 bases). V was clipped by 2 bases and J by 5 bases, with 16 bases between them. The CDR3 consists of 15 residues. Looked up from germline, CDR1 is MGHRA and CDR2 is YSYEKL. This chain's CDR3 is CASSQRWDSSHEQYF. For the CDR3, the DNA is TGCGCCAGCAGCCAACGTTGGGACTCTAGCCACGAGCAGTACTTC.

The CDR3 region has the DNA TGTGCCAGCAGTTTGAGTCCGACACGCTCCTACGAGCAGTACTTC. Translated, it gives CASSLSPTRSYEQYF. The chain is built from TRBV12-3 or TRBV12-4 and TRBJ2-7; D gene unclear. The length of the CDR3 is 15 residues. The ends were cut back, 3 bases at V and 0 bases at J, with 12 bases in the middle.

This clonotype was counted a few times. This sequence joins TRBV20-1 and TRBJ1-2; D uncertain. CDR3 length: 12 residues. From germline, CDR1 is DFQATT and CDR2 SNEGSKA (reference sequence). V was trimmed by 1 base and J by 4 bases, leaving 7 bases between them. The CDR3 region is CSARAFAYGYTF. DNA of the CDR3: TGCAGTGCTAGAGCCTTCGCCTATGGCTACACCTTC.

This clonotype has more than one count but fewer than ten. In nucleotides, the CDR3 is TGCAGTGCCCTTGACCCCACCGGACTAGCAGTCGTCGAGCAGTACTTC. Translation: CSALDPTGLAVVEQYF. The chain couples TRBV20-1 to TRBJ2-7; 8 nucleotides align to TRBD2. V shed 6 bases, J shed 6 bases, and the junction held 19 bases outside the gene matches. Per germline, CDR1 DFQATT and CDR2 SNEGSKA (reference sequence). The CDR3 is made up of 16 amino acids.

The rearrangement joins TRBV28 to TRBJ2-7; a possible D gene is TRBD1 (5 bases). The CDR3 contains 15 residues. Trimming removed 5 bases at V and 2 bases at J, with 16 bases between. Germline V gives CDR1 MDHEN, CDR2 SYDVKM. The CDR3: CASSQINRSPYEQYF. The CDR3 DNA is TGTGCCAGCAGTCAGATTAACAGGAGTCCCTACGAGCAGTACTTC.

This clonotype came up a few times. The chain has TRBV20-1 and TRBJ2-1; 10 bases map to TRBD2. This CDR3 is 16 amino acids long. Germline V gene lookup returns CDR1 DFQATT and CDR2 SNEGSKA (reference sequence). V was clipped by 6 bases and J by 3 bases; unmatched bases: 11. The CDR3 sequence: CSAVIAGGQNYNEQFF. The CDR3 DNA follows: TGCAGTGCCGTAATAGCGGGGGGCCAGAACTACAATGAGCAGTTCTTC.

V gene TRBV3-1 combines with J gene TRBJ2-7; 9 nucleotides match TRBD1. V was pared by 4 bases and J by 2 bases, with 6 bases of the junction left unmatched. The germline CDR1 and CDR2 sequences are LGHDT and YNNKEL (reference sequence). The CDR3 loop spans 15 amino acids. DNA for the CDR3: TGTGCCAGCAGCCCTCCCGGGACAGGGACCTACGAGCAGTACTTC. It yields the protein CASSPPGTGTYEQYF.

This clonotype was found a few times. The chain carries TRBV29-1 and TRBJ2-7, with D uncertain. V was cut by 5 bases and J by 0 bases, with 14 bases left in between. Germline lookup yields CDR1 SQVTM and CDR2 ANQGSEA. CDR3 length: 14 amino acids. CDR3 sequence reads: CSVQRDTNSYEQYF. The CDR3 DNA reads as TGCAGCGTTCAAAGGGATACTAACTCCTACGAGCAGTACTTC.

The rearrangement uses TRBV5-1 and TRBJ2-1, with D perhaps matching TRBD1 (6 bases). This CDR3 has 15 residues. The germline V gene has CDR1 SGHRS and CDR2 YFSETQ. V was pared by 0 bases and J by 5 bases, with 12 bases between. The CDR3 spells CASSLGTGWNNEQFF. CDR3 coding DNA: TGCGCCAGCAGCTTGGGAACAGGGTGGAACAATGAGCAGTTCTTC.

This clonotype was observed many times. The J gene is TRBJ2-7, the V gene TRBV29-1; possibly TRBD2 for D (5 bases). V shed 5 bases and J shed 1 base, with 12 bases lying between them. The CDR3 length is 13 residues. CDR1 is SQVTM, CDR2 ANQGSEA, per germline. CDR3 coding DNA: TGCAGCGTTCCTGGACGGGATTCCTACGAGCAGTACTTC. It codes for CSVPGRDSYEQYF.

This clonotype was recorded many times. This chain links TRBV7-9 with TRBJ2-1; 7 nucleotides line up with TRBD2. This CDR3 is built from 16 residues. With 5 bases clipped from V and 3 bases from J, the junction kept 10 bases outside the gene matches. The germline V gene encodes CDR1 SEHNR and CDR2 FQNEAQ (reference sequence). The CDR3 spells CASSPRGDLIYNEQFF. The CDR3 region has the DNA TGTGCCAGCAGCCCTCGGGGGGACCTAATCTACAATGAGCAGTTCTTC.

This clonotype was recorded at least ten times. The V gene is TRBV5-1, the J gene TRBJ1-1, with 7 bases fitting TRBD1. Losses at the gene ends were 4 bases for V and 0 bases for J; bases not matched to a gene: 15. This CDR3 comprises 18 residues. CDR1 and CDR2 (germline): SGHRS, YFSETQ. The CDR3 sequence: CASSPRGRGIDMNTEAFF. DNA for the CDR3: TGCGCCAGCAGCCCGCGGGGCAGGGGGATCGATATGAACACTGAAGCTTTCTTT.

The chain recombines TRBV11-2 with TRBJ1-3; D is ambiguous. Between the trimmed V and J ends, which lost 0 bases and 0 bases, there was a span of 15 bases. The CDR3 runs 18 residues. CDR1 SGHAT and CDR2 FQNNGV come from the germline V gene. CDR3 region: CASSLDLRGINSGNTIYF. Here the CDR3 DNA reads TGTGCCAGCAGCTTAGACCTACGGGGTATCAACTCTGGAAACACCATATATTTT.

The chain is built from TRBV5-5 and TRBJ1-6; D remains ambiguous. Trimming shortened V by 3 bases and J by 9 bases, and 10 bases separated the two germline ends. Germline assignment: CDR1 SGHKS and CDR2 YYEKEE (reference sequence). This CDR3 spans 13 amino acids. CDR3 in DNA: TGTGCCAGCAGCTCGACGGTCGGTTCACCCCTCCACTTT. Protein sequence: CASSSTVGSPLHF. The entire variable domain, with the rest obtained from reference TRBV5-5 and TRBJ1-6, is as follows: DAGVTQSPTHLIKTRGQQVTLRCSPISGHKSVSWYQQVLGQGPQFIFQYYEKEERGRGNFPDRFSARQFPNYSSELNVNALLLGDSALYLCASSSTVGSPLHFGNGTRLTVT.

This clonotype has only a few counts. The genes are TRBV5-8 and TRBJ2-2; D gene uncertain. The CDR3 length is 14 residues. Trimming took 4 bases from V and 3 from J, leaving 10 bases between them. Germline CDR1 reads SGHTS; CDR2 reads YDEGEE. CDR3 residues: CASSTATHTGELFF. The CDR3 nucleotides are TGTGCCAGCAGCACGGCGACTCACACCGGGGAGCTGTTTTTT.

There are a few counts of this clonotype. The chain links TRBV29-1 to TRBJ2-5, with 8 bases aligning to TRBD2. The CDR3 covers 14 residues. V dropped 7 bases and J dropped 5; count of bases not matched to a gene: 12. Germline values: CDR1 SQVTM, CDR2 ANQGSEA. CDR3 region: CSAGGTGGLETQYF. Written as DNA, the CDR3 is TGCAGCGCCGGGGGCACGGGAGGGCTGGAGACCCAGTACTTC. Complete variable domain (other parts from reference TRBV29-1 and TRBJ2-5): SAVISQKPSRDICQRGTSLTIQCQVDSQVTMMFWYRQQPGQSLTLIATANQGSEATYESGFVIDKFPISRPNLTFSTLTVSNMSPEDSSIYLCSAGGTGGLETQYFGPGTRLLVL.

J is TRBJ2-5 and V is TRBV29-1; D is unresolved. The CDR3 length is 14 residues. V lost 2 bases and J 1 base, leaving 11 bases between the germline ends. Germline V gives CDR1 SQVTM, CDR2 ANQGSEA. For the CDR3, the DNA is TGCAGCGTTGAATTGATCCATATCCAAGAGACCCAGTACTTC. Encoded protein: CSVELIHIQETQYF.

The chain carries TRBV2 and TRBJ2-2; 8 bases are a match to TRBD2. V was clipped by 7 bases and J by 4 bases; unmatched bases: 14. The germline V gene encodes CDR1 SNHLY and CDR2 FYNNEI. The CDR3 sequence is 17 residues long. The chain's CDR3 is CASTSGTGGAVTGELFF. CDR3 bases: TGTGCCAGCACTAGCGGAACCGGGGGGGCGGTCACCGGGGAGCTGTTTTTT.